The present T cell receptor (beta chain) was sequenced within a study of cytomegalovirus exposure and HLA in healthy donors. Study-level findings and limits: Many donors carried some public TCRs, although rarity characterized most TCR sequences. The authors reported that TCR beta sequences could predict HLA-A and HLA-B alleles. These predictions were accurate for most subjects in the first cohort.

With 60 Vbeta and 13 Jbeta primers, the PCR was carried out. TCRdb keeps only in-frame clones here, not all; method: immunoSEQ multiplex PCR. The sample carries 150,000 to 200,000 clones, about 69% recorded once. In the case of this clone: Its antigen is not known.

Germline V gives CDR1 MGHRA, CDR2 YSYEKL. The ends were cut back, 0 bases at V and 2 bases at J, with 8 bases in the middle. There are 15 residues in the CDR3. The TCR originated in a human donor in good health. The material sequenced was PBMCs. The chain has TRBV4-1 and TRBJ1-5; tentative D call: TRBD1 (5 bases). CDR3 bases: TGCGCCAGCAGCCAAGATCTACAGGGCAATCAGCCCCAGCATTTT. Its translation: CASSQDLQGNQPQHF.